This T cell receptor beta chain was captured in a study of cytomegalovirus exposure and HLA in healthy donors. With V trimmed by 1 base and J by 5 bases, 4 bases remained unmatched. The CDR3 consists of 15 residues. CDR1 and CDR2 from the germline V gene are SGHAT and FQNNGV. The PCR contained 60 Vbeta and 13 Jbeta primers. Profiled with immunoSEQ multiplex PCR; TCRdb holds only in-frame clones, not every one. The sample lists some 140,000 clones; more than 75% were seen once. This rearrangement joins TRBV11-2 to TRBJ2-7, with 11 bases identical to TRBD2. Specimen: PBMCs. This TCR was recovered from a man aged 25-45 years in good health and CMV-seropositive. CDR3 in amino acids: CASSLGLAGSDEQYF. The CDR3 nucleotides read TGTGCCAGCAGCTTAGGACTAGCGGGATCCGACGAGCAGTACTTC.